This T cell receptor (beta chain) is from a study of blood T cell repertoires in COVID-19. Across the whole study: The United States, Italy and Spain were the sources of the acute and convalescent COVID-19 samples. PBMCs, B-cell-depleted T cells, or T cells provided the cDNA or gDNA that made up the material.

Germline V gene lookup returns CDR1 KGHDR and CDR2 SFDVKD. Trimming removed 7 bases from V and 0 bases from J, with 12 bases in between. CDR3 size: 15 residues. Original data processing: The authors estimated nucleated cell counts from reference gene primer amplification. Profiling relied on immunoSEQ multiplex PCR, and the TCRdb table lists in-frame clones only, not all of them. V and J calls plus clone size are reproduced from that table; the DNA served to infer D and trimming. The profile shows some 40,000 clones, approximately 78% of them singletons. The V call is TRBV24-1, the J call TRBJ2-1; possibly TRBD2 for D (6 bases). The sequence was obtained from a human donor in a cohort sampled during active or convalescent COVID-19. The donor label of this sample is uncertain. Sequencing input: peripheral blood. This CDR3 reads CATSPASVSYNEQFF. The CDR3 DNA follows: TGTGCCACCAGCCCCGCTAGCGTCTCCTACAATGAGCAGTTCTTC.